These T cell receptor beta chains were read from a single sample in a study of blood T cell repertoires in COVID-19. Some clones are missing from TCRdb's copy, which holds only in-frame ones; the method was immunoSEQ multiplex PCR. The repertoire has fewer than 300,000 clones, 82% of them found once; the top ten carry 2.5% to 3.5%. Sequencing used peripheral blood. The receptor set was obtained from a woman between 18 and 29 years old with acute or convalescent COVID-19. CDR3s include the opening cysteine and the closing phenylalanine or tryptophan. Each record gives: CDR3 protein, CDR3 DNA, J gene, V gene, D gene, clone size. D genes are given only for firm matches. Part of the rows lack a size; the others show once, few, many or a class for expanded clones.

CASSPQGLAGAGEQFF TGCGCCAGCAGCCCGCAGGGACTAGCGGGAGCAGGGGAGCAGTTCTTC TRBJ2-1 TRBV5-1 TRBD2 NA
CASSLGQPNTGELFF TGCGCCAGCAGCCTTGGACAGCCAAACACCGGGGAGCTGTTTTTT TRBJ2-2 TRBV5-1 NA NA
CASSQEWVLAGTNTGELFF TGCGCCAGCAGCCAAGAGTGGGTACTAGCGGGGACGAACACCGGGGAGCTGTTTTTT TRBJ2-2 TRBV4-1 TRBD2 NA
CAIRGTLGTEAFF TGTGCCATCAGGGGGACATTGGGCACTGAAGCTTTCTTT TRBJ1-1 TRBV10-3 NA once
CATSDGTGGWWHGYTF TGTGCCACCAGTGATGGCACAGGGGGCTGGTGGCATGGCTACACCTTC TRBJ1-2 TRBV24-1 TRBD1 NA
CASRQRGTNQPQHF TGTGCCAGCAGGCAACGGGGGACCAATCAGCCCCAGCATTTT TRBJ1-5 TRBV6-5 NA NA
CASSLSGRPRETQYF TGTGCCAGCAGCCTTAGCGGGAGACCCCGAGAGACCCAGTACTTC TRBJ2-5 TRBV27 TRBD2 NA
CSVVGVGATEAFF TGCAGCGTTGTAGGTGTGGGGGCCACTGAAGCTTTCTTT TRBJ1-1 TRBV29-1 NA NA
CSVSGTTGSGNTIYF TGCAGCGTCTCCGGGACAACGGGCTCTGGAAACACCATATATTTT TRBJ1-3 TRBV29-1 NA NA
CASSQDYGFPRGGHQETQYF TGTGCCAGCAGCCAAGATTACGGCTTCCCGCGTGGAGGCCACCAAGAGACCCAGTACTTC TRBJ2-5 TRBV14 NA NA
CASSYPQGSKFF TGTGCCAGCAGTTACCCGCAGGGGAGTAAGTTCTTC TRBJ2-1 TRBV6-5 NA NA
CASSSRPSSTDTQYF TGTGCCAGCAGCTCTAGACCGTCTAGCACAGATACGCAGTATTTT TRBJ2-3 TRBV7-9 NA NA
CASTQSRSRTDTQYF TGCGCCAGCACCCAATCGAGGTCACGCACAGATACGCAGTATTTT TRBJ2-3 TRBV5-1 NA NA